This entry concerns a single TCR beta chain. This clonotype appeared many times. The specificity of this receptor is unknown. Per-nucleotide qualities are absent, and no much larger clonotype sits a single base away. Its CDR3 holds 15 amino acids, cysteine through phenylalanine. Of the read, only the CDR3 DNA is kept; its 45 bases are in frame from base 1. Cut back by 1 base and 5 bases, the V and J ends lie 14 bases apart. The germline V gene sets CDR1 to MNHEY and CDR2 to SVGAGI. Stable Graves' hyperthyroidism was defined as no progression to ophthalmopathy during 18 months of follow-up. Hyperthyroidism patients were newly diagnosed, with disease duration under 2 months, and aged 18 to 65 years. Exclusion was applied to patients with uncontrolled infections, other autoimmune diseases, pregnancy or lactation. Diagnoses were established on the basis of clinical symptoms, serum thyroxine and TRAb, thyroid ultrasound, and orbital computed tomography. Ficoll-Paque density gradient centrifugation was used to isolate PBMCs from about 10 ml of fresh peripheral blood. Total RNA was extracted using Trizol reagent, and RNA quality was assessed on an Agilent 2100 Bioanalyzer.

TCR beta CDR3 regions were amplified from RNA transcripts. The TCR CDR3 was subjected to a first round of RT-PCR using the HTBI primer set and the Qiagen OneStep RT-PCR kit. The libraries were constructed in a second round of multiplex PCR and then size-selected and purified. Paired-end sequencing of the libraries was performed with 100 bp reads on an Illumina HiSeq2000. Under the source paper's analysis protocol: SOAPnuke was used to process the raw data, with reads discarded if the reads contained adapters or uncalled bases, had a mean Phred below 15, or lacked an exact constant-primer or identifier match. High-quality paired reads were merged using COPE v1.2.5, and each unique nucleotide sequence was defined as a clonotype. Clonotypes were aligned to IMGT TRBV, TRBD and TRBJ reference segments using MiTCR v1.1. Only V-J combinations with frequency above 0.0001, covering approximately 99% of repertoires, were analysed. A TCS score was defined as the ratio between F50 (clonal expansion) and ExV (chaos), using BLOSUM62-based TCRdist between CDR3 peptides within each V-J. Welch's t-statistics and random forest reduced approximately 520 V-J features to 13, which were used in a naive Bayes classifier (R e1071). TCRdb reran the public reads through fastp at Q25 and MiXCR, keeping productive beta chains. Rows with a matching CDR3 protein are joined into one entry that keeps the most common DNA and genes. Here the V and J calls rest on TCRdb's processing, not on the authors' analysis. Across this sample there are approximately 510,000 distinct CDR3 sequences, with 20% to 25% seen only once. The biggest ten clones account for about a quarter of the sample.

This specimen belongs to a study of T cells in Graves' hyperthyroidism and ophthalmopathy (dated by TCRdb to 2018 to 2020). For context, the study as a whole: Peripheral blood was collected at initial diagnosis, before any treatment. Prospective prediction of ophthalmopathy was tested in an independent validation cohort of about 19 hyperthyroidism patients and 17 patients who later progressed to ophthalmopathy. The paper describes TCR Vbeta CDR3 sequencing of 120 to 150 peripheral blood samples, made up of 43 ophthalmopathy patients, around 78 hyperthyroidism patients and some 17 progressor patients. To identify TCR V-J signatures that set the groups apart, the researchers used a discovery cohort of about a hundred patients, made up of around 42 with Graves' ophthalmopathy and some 60 with stable Graves' hyperthyroidism. Once sampling was done, hyperthyroidism patients were given methimazole at a starting dose of 30 mg daily, whereas ophthalmopathy patients were given high-dose intravenous methylprednisolone. For training and testing, the approximately 92 patients in the discovery cohort were randomly divided in a 7:3 ratio. In six Graves' hyperthyroidism patients, the study also compared T-cell repertoires from thyroid tissue with T-cell repertoires from blood.

Broad study findings and their caveats: A 13 V-J signature model separated ophthalmopathy from stable hyperthyroidism, with over 85% sensitivity and about 81% specificity in cross-validation and 80%/75% in testing. In validation, the model predicted progression to ophthalmopathy with 55% to 71% sensitivity and 72% to 75% specificity, a median of approximately 6.7 months before onset. Sample size was not statistically predetermined, and blinding of investigators to group allocation was not performed. Blood samples also contained most of the expanded thyroid clonotypes (frequency above 0.001), which suggests that blood repertoires may reflect thyroid immune responses.

Sequenced material: blood. The chain is encoded by TRBV6-5 joined to TRBJ1-1; the D gene is not confidently resolved. This receptor was obtained from a man between 18 and 35 years old with Graves' hyperthyroidism. For the CDR3, the sequence is CASSYFQTPKTEAFF. The bases are TGTGCCAGCAGTTACTTTCAGACTCCTAAAACTGAAGCTTTCTTT.